The present TCR beta chain was sequenced within a study of T cells in Graves' hyperthyroidism and ophthalmopathy. Researchers amplified the TCR beta CDR3 regions from RNA transcripts. The HTBI set primed first-round TCR CDR3 RT-PCR. TCRdb recomputed calls from the multiplex PCR reads with MiXCR, one row per CDR3 protein. Among approximately 400,000 distinct CDR3 sequences listed, approximately 13% were seen once. General study findings and limits: The model's output predicted ophthalmopathy at a median of roughly 6 months prior to onset.

Many counts were recorded for this clonotype. Antigen unknown. Stable Graves' hyperthyroidism denoted no ophthalmopathy progression over 18 months. A patient was excluded if there was uncontrolled infection, other autoimmune disease, pregnancy or lactation. Using 10 ml of fresh peripheral blood, PBMCs were prepared. The TCR originated in a woman aged 55-75 years with Graves' hyperthyroidism. The specimen sequenced was blood.

The CDR3 loop is CSAPSGGRASETQYF. The CDR3 region has the DNA TGCAGTGCCCCCTCGGGCGGGAGGGCCAGTGAGACCCAGTACTTC. The chain is built from TRBV20-1 and TRBJ2-5; 9 bases agree with TRBD2. This CDR3 spans 15 amino acids. Trimming took 6 bases from V and 5 from J; bases not matched to a gene: 13. CDR1 is DFQATT, CDR2 SNEGSKA, per germline (reference sequence).